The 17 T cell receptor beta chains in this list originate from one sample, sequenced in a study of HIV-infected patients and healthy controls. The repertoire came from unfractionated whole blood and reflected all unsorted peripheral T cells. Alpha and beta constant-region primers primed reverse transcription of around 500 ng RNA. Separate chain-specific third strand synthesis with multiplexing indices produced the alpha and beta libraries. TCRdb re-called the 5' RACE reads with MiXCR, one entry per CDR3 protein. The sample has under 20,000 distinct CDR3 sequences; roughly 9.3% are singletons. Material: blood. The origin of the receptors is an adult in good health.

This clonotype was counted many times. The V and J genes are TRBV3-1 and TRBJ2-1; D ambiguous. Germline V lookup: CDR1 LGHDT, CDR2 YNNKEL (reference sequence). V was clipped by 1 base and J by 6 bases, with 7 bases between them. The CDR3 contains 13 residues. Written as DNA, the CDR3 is TGTGCCAGCAGCCAAGCAAGGCGCAATGAGCAGTTCTTC. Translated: CASSQARRNEQFF.

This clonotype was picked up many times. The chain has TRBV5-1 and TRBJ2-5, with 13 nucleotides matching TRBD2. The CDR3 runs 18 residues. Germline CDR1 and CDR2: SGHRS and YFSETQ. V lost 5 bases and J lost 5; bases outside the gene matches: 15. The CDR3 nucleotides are TGCGCCAGCAGACGCGGACTAGCGGGAGAGGCGCGGGTGGAGACCCAGTACTTC. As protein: CASRRGLAGEARVETQYF.

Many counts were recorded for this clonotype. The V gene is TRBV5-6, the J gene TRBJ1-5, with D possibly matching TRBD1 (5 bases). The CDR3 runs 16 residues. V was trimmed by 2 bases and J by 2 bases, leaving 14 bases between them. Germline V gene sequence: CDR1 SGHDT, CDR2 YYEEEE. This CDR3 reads CASSFRTMGRNQPQHF. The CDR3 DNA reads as TGTGCCAGCAGCTTCCGGACAATGGGACGCAATCAGCCCCAGCATTTT.

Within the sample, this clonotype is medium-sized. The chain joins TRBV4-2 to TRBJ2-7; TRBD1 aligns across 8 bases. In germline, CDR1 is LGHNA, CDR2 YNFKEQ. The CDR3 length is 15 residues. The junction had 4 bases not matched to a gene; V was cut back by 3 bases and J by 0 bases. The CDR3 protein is CASSHGQGPSYEQYF. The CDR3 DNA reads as TGTGCCAGCAGCCACGGACAGGGACCCTCCTACGAGCAGTACTTC.

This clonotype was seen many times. The CDR3: CASTLAGDTDTQYF. The CDR3 DNA is TGTGCCAGCACTTTAGCGGGAGACACAGATACGCAGTATTTT. The genes are TRBV6-2 or TRBV6-3 and TRBJ2-3; TRBD2 matches 9 bases. J lost 2 bases, V lost 7 bases, and 4 bases had no gene match. From germline, CDR1 is MNHEY and CDR2 SVGEGT. The CDR3 totals 14 residues.

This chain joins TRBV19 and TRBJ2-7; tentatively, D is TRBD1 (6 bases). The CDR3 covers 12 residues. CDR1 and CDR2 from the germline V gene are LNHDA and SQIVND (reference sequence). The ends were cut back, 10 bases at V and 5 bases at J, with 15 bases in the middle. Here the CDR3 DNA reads TGTGCCACAACCGACAGGTACCACGAGCAGTACTTC. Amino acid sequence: CATTDRYHEQYF.

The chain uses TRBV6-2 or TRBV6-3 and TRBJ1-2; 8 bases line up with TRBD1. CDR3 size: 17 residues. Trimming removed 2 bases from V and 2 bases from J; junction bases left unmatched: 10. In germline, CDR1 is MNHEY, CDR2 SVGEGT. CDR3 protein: CASSYRTGPTTNYGYTF. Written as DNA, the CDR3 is TGTGCCAGCAGTTACCGGACAGGGCCAACGACAAACTATGGCTACACCTTC.

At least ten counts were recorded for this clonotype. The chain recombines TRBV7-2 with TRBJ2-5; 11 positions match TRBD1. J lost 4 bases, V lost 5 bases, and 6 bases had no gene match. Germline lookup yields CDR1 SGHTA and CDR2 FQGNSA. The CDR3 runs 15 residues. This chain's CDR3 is CASSPRTGGGETQYF. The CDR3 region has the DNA TGTGCCAGCAGCCCCAGGACAGGGGGCGGAGAGACCCAGTACTTC.

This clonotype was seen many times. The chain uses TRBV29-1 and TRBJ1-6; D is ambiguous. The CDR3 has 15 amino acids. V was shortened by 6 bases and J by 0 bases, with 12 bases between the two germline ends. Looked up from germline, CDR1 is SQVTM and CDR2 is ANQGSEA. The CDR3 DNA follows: TGCAGCGTCCAGACGGGGAGCTCCTATAATTCACCCCTCCACTTT. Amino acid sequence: CSVQTGSSYNSPLHF.

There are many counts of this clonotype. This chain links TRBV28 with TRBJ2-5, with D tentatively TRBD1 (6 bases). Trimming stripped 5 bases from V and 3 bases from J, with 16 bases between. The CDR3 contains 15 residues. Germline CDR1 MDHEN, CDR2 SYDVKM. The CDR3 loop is CASSHNRAAKETQYF. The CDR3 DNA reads TGTGCCAGCAGTCATAACAGGGCTGCCAAAGAGACCCAGTACTTC.

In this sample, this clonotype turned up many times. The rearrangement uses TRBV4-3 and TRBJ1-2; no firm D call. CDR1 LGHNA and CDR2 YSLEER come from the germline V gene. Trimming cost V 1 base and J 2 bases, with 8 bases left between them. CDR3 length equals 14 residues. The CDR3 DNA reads TGCGCCAGCAGCCAAGTCAGGCAGAACTATGGCTACACCTTC. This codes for CASSQVRQNYGYTF.

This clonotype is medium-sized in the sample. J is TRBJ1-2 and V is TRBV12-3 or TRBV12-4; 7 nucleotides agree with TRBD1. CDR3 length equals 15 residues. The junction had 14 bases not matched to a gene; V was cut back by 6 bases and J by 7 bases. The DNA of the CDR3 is TGTGCCAGCAGCTACCGGGACAGCACGTCTCGTGGCTACACCTTC. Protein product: CASSYRDSTSRGYTF.

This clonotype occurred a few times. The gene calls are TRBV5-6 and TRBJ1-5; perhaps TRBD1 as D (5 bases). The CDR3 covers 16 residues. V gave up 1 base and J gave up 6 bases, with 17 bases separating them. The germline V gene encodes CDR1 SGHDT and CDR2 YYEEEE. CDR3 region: CASSLWGNTGSQPQHF. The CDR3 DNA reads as TGTGCCAGCAGCTTGTGGGGAAATACAGGTAGTCAGCCCCAGCATTTT.

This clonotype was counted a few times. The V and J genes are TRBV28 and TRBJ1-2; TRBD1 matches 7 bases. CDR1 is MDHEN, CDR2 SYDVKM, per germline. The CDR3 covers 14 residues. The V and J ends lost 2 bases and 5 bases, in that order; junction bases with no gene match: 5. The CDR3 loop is CASSLIDRVYGYTF. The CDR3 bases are TGTGCCAGCAGTTTAATAGACAGGGTGTATGGCTACACCTTC.

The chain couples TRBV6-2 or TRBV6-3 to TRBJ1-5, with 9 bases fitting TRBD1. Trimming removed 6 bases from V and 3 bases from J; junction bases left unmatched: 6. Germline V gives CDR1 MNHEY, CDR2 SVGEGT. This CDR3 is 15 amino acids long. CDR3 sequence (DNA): TGTGCCAGCAGACAGACAGGGGGGAACAATCAGCCCCAGCATTTT. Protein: CASRQTGGNNQPQHF.

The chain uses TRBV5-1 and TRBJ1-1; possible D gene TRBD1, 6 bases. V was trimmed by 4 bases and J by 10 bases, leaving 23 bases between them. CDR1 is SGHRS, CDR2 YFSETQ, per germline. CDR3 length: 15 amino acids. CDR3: CASSPNVQGPYGAFF. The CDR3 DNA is TGCGCCAGCAGCCCTAACGTGCAGGGGCCCTATGGAGCTTTCTTT.

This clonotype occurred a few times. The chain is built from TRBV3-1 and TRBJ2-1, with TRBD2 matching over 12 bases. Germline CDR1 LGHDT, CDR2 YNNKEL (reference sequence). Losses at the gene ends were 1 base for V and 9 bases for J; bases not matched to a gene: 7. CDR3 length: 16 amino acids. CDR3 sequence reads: CASSQALAGGPFEQFF. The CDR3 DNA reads TGTGCCAGCAGCCAAGCCCTAGCGGGAGGGCCTTTTGAGCAGTTCTTC.